These 30 T cell receptor beta chains were all obtained from the same sample, sequenced in a study of blood T cell repertoires in COVID-19. Generated by immunoSEQ multiplex PCR, the TCRdb table keeps only in-frame clones and is missing some. Of 68,000 or so clones listed, less than 95% are singletons. Sequencing was performed on peripheral blood. The receptors stem from a man between 45 and 60 years old with COVID-19, enrolled during active disease.

J is TRBJ1-1 and V is TRBV27; the match to TRBD1 covers 9 bases. The CDR3 is made up of 14 amino acids. CDR1 is MNHEY, CDR2 SMNVEV, per germline (reference sequence). The trim removed 4 bases at V and 4 bases at J, leaving 4 bases unmatched. The CDR3 bases are TGTGCCAGCAGTTACAGGGGGCGGGGCACTGAAGCTTTCTTT. This encodes CASSYRGRGTEAFF.

V usage is TRBV30 and J usage is TRBJ1-2, with a tentative D call TRBD1 (6 bases). The CDR3 has 13 amino acids. V dropped 2 bases and J dropped 4 bases, with 11 bases sitting between them. The germline CDR1 and CDR2 sequences are GTSNPN and SVGIG (reference sequence). CDR3: CAWSPGGGYGYTF. The CDR3, as DNA: TGTGCCTGGAGTCCGGGGGGCGGCTATGGCTACACCTTC.

The rearrangement joins TRBV7-8 to TRBJ2-7, with TRBD2 as a possible D gene (6 bases). Germline values: CDR1 SGHVS, CDR2 FQNEAQ. V lost 5 bases, J lost 2 bases, and 22 bases lay in between. The CDR3 extends over 17 amino acids. The CDR3: CASSPGRRGGRTYEQYF. The DNA for the CDR3 is TGTGCCAGCAGCCCCGGACGGAGGGGTGGTAGAACCTACGAGCAGTACTTC.

This chain uses TRBV7-2 with TRBJ2-1; no firm D call. Trimming stripped 4 bases from V and 7 bases from J, with 8 bases between. Germline CDR1 SGHTA, CDR2 FQGNSA. The CDR3 length is 12 residues. The CDR3, as DNA: TGTGCCAGCAGCTCCCTTAGAAATGAGCAGTTCTTC. Its translation is CASSSLRNEQFF.

The rearrangement uses TRBV18 and TRBJ1-3; D is perhaps TRBD1 (6 bases). The CDR3 covers 13 residues. V was trimmed by 2 bases and J by 8 bases, leaving 10 bases between them. CDR1 is KGHSH and CDR2 is LQKENI in the germline V gene. The CDR3 loop is CASSPGGKDTIYF. For the CDR3, the DNA is TGTGCCAGCTCACCAGGGGGCAAGGACACCATATATTTT.

This clone was detected once. The V gene is TRBV4-2, the J gene TRBJ1-3; a possible D gene is TRBD1 (5 bases). The ends were cut back, 3 bases at V and 4 bases at J, with 13 bases in the middle. Looked up from germline, CDR1 is LGHNA and CDR2 is YNFKEQ. This CDR3 contains 15 residues. CDR3 residues: CASSQATAGGNTIYF. The CDR3 coding sequence is TGTGCCAGCAGCCAGGCGACGGCAGGGGGAAACACCATATATTTT.

This clone was detected once. This chain joins TRBV7-2 and TRBJ2-1, with 7 bases that match TRBD1. CDR1 and CDR2 (germline): SGHTA, FQGNSA. The CDR3 is made up of 15 amino acids. V lost 3 bases and J lost 2; bases outside the gene matches: 4. This CDR3 reads CASSLQGVTYNEQFF. CDR3 nucleotides: TGTGCCAGCAGCTTGCAGGGGGTAACCTACAATGAGCAGTTCTTC.

This chain links TRBV27 with TRBJ2-1; D gene unclear. V lost 3 bases and J 2 bases, leaving 8 bases between the germline ends. Germline CDR1 reads MNHEY; CDR2 reads SMNVEV (reference sequence). This CDR3 contains 14 residues. The CDR3 nucleotides read TGTGCCAGCAGTTTGACACGGACCTACAATGAGCAGTTCTTC. This codes for CASSLTRTYNEQFF.

The J gene is TRBJ2-1, the V gene TRBV3-1 (or the pseudogene TRBV3-2), with D perhaps TRBD2 (5 bases). Germline V gives CDR1 LGHDT, CDR2 YNNKEL (reference sequence). The CDR3 spans 14 residues. Trimming removed 1 base from V and 8 bases from J, with 12 bases in between. The CDR3 coding sequence is TGTGCCAGCAGCCAAGTTACAGAGGGCTATGAGCAGTTCTTC. This encodes CASSQVTEGYEQFF.

The rearrangement uses TRBV25-1 and TRBJ1-1, with D perhaps matching TRBD1 (5 bases). Germline V gene lookup returns CDR1 MGHDK and CDR2 SYGVNS. The CDR3 length is 15 residues. Deletions cut 7 bases from V and 3 bases from J, with 18 bases between. The CDR3 region has the DNA TGTGCCAGCATCCGAACGGGGGAAGGGTACACTGAAGCTTTCTTT. This translates into CASIRTGEGYTEAFF.

The chain joins TRBV5-4 to TRBJ2-5; 7 bases align to TRBD1. The CDR3 extends over 13 amino acids. Trimming removed 4 bases from V and 5 bases from J; junction bases left unmatched: 5. CDR1 is SGHNT, CDR2 YYREEE, per germline (reference sequence). This CDR3 is CASSLDRDETQYF. DNA for the CDR3: TGTGCCAGCAGCCTCGACAGGGATGAGACCCAGTACTTC.

This chain uses TRBV7-2 with TRBJ2-7, with 7 bases aligning to TRBD2. Germline CDR1 and CDR2: SGHTA and FQGNSA. The V segment lost 5 bases and the J segment 2 bases; nucleotides outside the gene matches: 6. This CDR3 comprises 14 residues. CDR3 nucleotides: TGTGCCAGCAGCCTTGGGGGGGGTCCCTACGAGCAGTACTTC. Amino acids: CASSLGGGPYEQYF.

The genes are TRBV7-9 and TRBJ1-1, with TRBD1 matching over 9 bases. The trim removed 5 bases at V and 3 bases at J, leaving 4 bases unmatched. This CDR3 is 14 amino acids long. Germline V gene sequence: CDR1 SEHNR, CDR2 FQNEAQ (reference sequence). DNA of the CDR3: TGTGCCAGCAGCCAGACAGGGGGGGACACTGAAGCTTTCTTT. Translation gives CASSQTGGDTEAFF.

This chain uses TRBV7-2 with TRBJ2-5, with TRBD2 matching 12 bases. From germline, CDR1 is SGHTA and CDR2 FQGNSA. The junction had 10 bases not matched to a gene; V was cut back by 0 bases and J by 5 bases. This CDR3 spans 18 amino acids. The CDR3 region is CASSLAGASGRARETQYF. CDR3 nucleotide sequence: TGTGCCAGCAGCTTAGCAGGGGCTAGCGGGAGGGCCCGGGAGACCCAGTACTTC.

The V and J genes are TRBV15 and TRBJ1-2; D unclear. The CDR3 spans 15 residues. Per the germline V gene, CDR1 is LNHNV and CDR2 is YYDKDF (reference sequence). Deletions cut 0 bases from V and 2 bases from J, with 10 bases between. In nucleotides, the CDR3 is TGTGCCACCAGCAGAGATCGAGGGATCAACTATGGCTACACCTTC. Its protein product is CATSRDRGINYGYTF.

The chain links TRBV7-2 to TRBJ2-2, with a possible D match to TRBD1 (5 bases). Between the trimmed V and J ends, which lost 1 base and 7 bases, there was a span of 10 bases. CDR3 size: 14 residues. From germline, CDR1 is SGHTA and CDR2 FQGNSA. Here the CDR3 DNA reads TGTGCCAGCAGCTTAGTGTTTCAGGGCGGGGAGCTGTTTTTT. This translates into CASSLVFQGGELFF.

The sample holds a few counts of this clone. The genes are TRBV4-1 and TRBJ1-1, with 10 bases lining up with TRBD1. CDR1 and CDR2 (germline): MGHRA, YSYEKL. V lost 2 bases to trimming and J lost 11 bases; unmatched junction nucleotides: 8. The CDR3 loop spans 14 amino acids. The CDR3 loop reads CASSQPTGGGLAFF. DNA for the CDR3: TGCGCCAGCAGCCAACCGACAGGGGGCGGGTTGGCTTTCTTT.

V usage is TRBV11-3 and J usage is TRBJ2-3; 8 bases map to TRBD1. Germline trimming cut 1 base from V and 4 bases from J; bases unmatched to any gene: 4. Looked up from germline, CDR1 is SGHNT and CDR2 is YENEEA. There are 15 residues in the CDR3. The CDR3 region has the DNA TGTGCCAGCAGCTTAGCGGCACAGGGGGCAGATACGCAGTATTTT. It is translated as CASSLAAQGADTQYF.

V is TRBV2 and J is TRBJ2-2; TRBD1 aligns across 9 bases. Germline trimming cut 3 bases from V and 6 bases from J; bases unmatched to any gene: 8. CDR1 and CDR2 (germline): SNHLY, FYNNEI. This CDR3 region has 16 residues. The CDR3 reads CASSEQGTGRPGELFF. CDR3 sequence (DNA): TGTGCCAGCAGTGAGCAAGGGACAGGGCGCCCCGGGGAGCTGTTTTTT. The full variable domain, rest sourced from reference TRBV2 and TRBJ2-2, is EPEVTQTPSHQVTQMGQEVILRCVPISNHLYFYWYRQILGQKVEFLVSFYNNEISEKSEIFDDQFSVERPDGSNFTLKIRSTKLEDSAMYFCASSEQGTGRPGELFFGEGSRLTVL.

The chain has TRBV6-5 and TRBJ1-1; tentative D call: TRBD1 (6 bases). Germline CDR1 reads MNHEY; CDR2 reads SVGAGI. This CDR3 region has 14 residues. V lost 3 bases to trimming and J lost 4 bases, with 12 bases between them. The CDR3 sequence: CASSYGGAGTEAFF. CDR3 sequence (DNA): TGTGCCAGCAGTTATGGGGGGGCTGGCACTGAAGCTTTCTTT.

The rearrangement links TRBV7-9 to TRBJ2-5, with D possibly matching TRBD1 (5 bases). Germline lookup yields CDR1 SEHNR and CDR2 FQNEAQ (reference sequence). Trimming left V 0 bases short and J 1 base short, with 9 bases between. The CDR3 is 15 residues long. The CDR3 is CASSLAWQGQETQYF. The CDR3 DNA reads TGTGCCAGCAGCTTAGCGTGGCAGGGCCAAGAGACCCAGTACTTC.

The chain joins TRBV4-3 to TRBJ1-6; D is undetermined. From germline, CDR1 is LGHNA and CDR2 YSLEER. This CDR3 is built from 13 residues. Trimming left V 6 bases short and J 7 bases short, with 10 bases between. The CDR3 reads CASSTNFNSPLHF. The CDR3 nucleotides read TGCGCCAGCAGTACTAACTTCAATTCACCCCTCCACTTT.

The chain has TRBV29-1 and TRBJ1-4; D uncertain. The length of the CDR3 is 13 residues. Trimming pared 5 bases from V and 2 bases from J, leaving 9 bases between. Germline-derived CDR1 and CDR2 are SQVTM and ANQGSEA. The CDR3 DNA is TGCAGCGTTCCGGCCGGGACTAATGAAAAACTGTTTTTT. As protein: CSVPAGTNEKLFF.

The chain has TRBV29-1 and TRBJ2-5, with D hard to call. The ends were cut back, 3 bases at V and 5 bases at J, with 13 bases in the middle. The CDR3 length is 13 residues. The germline gives CDR1 SQVTM, CDR2 ANQGSEA. The CDR3 region is CSVDGLPRETQYF. The DNA for the CDR3 is TGCAGCGTTGACGGCCTGCCGAGGGAGACCCAGTACTTC.

As concerns this clone: At the DNA level, this CDR3 is encoded by other sequences in the same sample as well. CDR3 nucleotide sequence: TGTGCCAGCAGCCAACCTGGGCCCGGAACTGAAGCTTTCTTT. Translation: CASSQPGPGTEAFF. This rearrangement joins TRBV3-1 (or the pseudogene TRBV3-2) to TRBJ1-1; D call uncertain. Germline V CDR1 and CDR2: LGHDT, YNNKEL (reference sequence). V was shortened by 2 bases and J by 5 bases, with 12 bases between the two germline ends. This CDR3 spans 14 amino acids.

The chain has TRBV11-2 and TRBJ2-7; possible D gene TRBD1, 5 bases. Germline assignment: CDR1 SGHAT and CDR2 FQNNGV. V lost 0 bases and J lost 0, with 15 bases in between. This CDR3 comprises 17 residues. This chain's CDR3 is CASSLDPSTVSSYEQYF. CDR3 nucleotide sequence: TGTGCCAGCAGCTTAGACCCGTCGACAGTTTCCTCCTACGAGCAGTACTTC.

This clone has a single count. This chain's CDR3 is CASSPRERFTDTQYF. The CDR3 coding sequence is TGCGCCAGCAGCCCCCGTGAGCGTTTCACAGATACGCAGTATTTT. The gene calls are TRBV5-1 and TRBJ2-3, with D unresolved. Trimming left V 4 bases short and J 2 bases short, with 14 bases between. CDR1 SGHRS and CDR2 YFSETQ come from the germline V gene. The CDR3 sequence is 15 residues long.

The chain has TRBV27 and TRBJ1-2; 7 nucleotides match TRBD1. Looked up from germline, CDR1 is MNHEY and CDR2 is SMNVEV (reference sequence). The CDR3 length is 13 residues. The ends lost 5 bases at V and 4 bases at J; junction bases unmatched: 4. The chain's CDR3 is CASSRAGGYGYTF. As DNA, the CDR3 is TGTGCCAGCAGTCGAGCAGGGGGCTATGGCTACACCTTC.

V and J are TRBV2 and TRBJ1-2; 9 positions agree with TRBD1. This CDR3 has 15 residues. Germline CDR1 and CDR2: SNHLY and FYNNEI. V was pared by 8 bases and J by 3 bases, with 10 bases of the junction left unmatched. The CDR3 nucleotides are TGTGCCAGCGGACAGGGGCGAGGTTACTACTATGGCTACACCTTC. Residues: CASGQGRGYYYGYTF.

For the CDR3, the DNA is TGTGCCAGCAGCTTCCCAGGACAGGGTCAGCCCCAGCATTTT. Encoded protein: CASSFPGQGQPQHF. The chain uses TRBV7-8 and TRBJ1-5; TRBD1 agrees at 8 bases. Germline V gene data show CDR1 as SGHVS and CDR2 as FQNEAQ. CDR3 size: 14 residues. Unmatched junction bases numbered 4, after V lost 3 bases and J lost 6 bases.